Detailed here is one T cell receptor beta chain. Its antigen is as yet unknown. This specimen belongs to a study of CXCR3-negative and CXCR3-positive naive CD8 T cells. Study-wide results and limits: Naive cells with CXCR3 showed TRB CDR3s that were more hydrophobic than those in CXCR3-negative naive cells.

The TRB cDNA libraries were prepared by 5' RACE with UMI labels. No DNA is given; TCRdb re-called the 5' RACE reads and lists each CDR3 protein once. Its table lists 120,000 to 150,000 distinct CDR3 sequences. The length of the CDR3 is 15 residues. CDR1 and CDR2 (germline): MGHRA, YSYEKL. This TCR was sampled from a human donor in good health. Some clones in this sample may be carry-over from other donors' samples. The sequencing input was naive CXCR3+ CD8+ T cells from blood. Subset indicated: CD45RO-CCR7+CD27+CD95- naive CD8+ T cells expressing CXCR3 (TNR3+). The chain carries TRBV4-1 and TRBJ1-5. CDR3 residues: CASSPYHRSNQPQHF.